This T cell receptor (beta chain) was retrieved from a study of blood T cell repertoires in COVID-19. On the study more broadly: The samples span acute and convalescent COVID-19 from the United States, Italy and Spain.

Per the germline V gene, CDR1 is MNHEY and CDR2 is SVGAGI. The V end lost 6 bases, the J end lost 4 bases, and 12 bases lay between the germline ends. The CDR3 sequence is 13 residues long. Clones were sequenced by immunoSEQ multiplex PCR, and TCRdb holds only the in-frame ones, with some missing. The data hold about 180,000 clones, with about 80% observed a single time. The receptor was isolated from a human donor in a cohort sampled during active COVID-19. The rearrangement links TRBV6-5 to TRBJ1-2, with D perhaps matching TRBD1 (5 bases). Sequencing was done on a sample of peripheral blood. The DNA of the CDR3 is TGTGCCAGCAGGATGACAGCCCCCTATGGCTACACCTTC. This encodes CASRMTAPYGYTF.